Here is one T cell receptor (beta chain) with its context. Germline CDR1 GTSNPN, CDR2 SVGIG (reference sequence). CDR3 length equals 13 residues. V was clipped by 2 bases and J by 6 bases; unmatched bases: 2. Random hexamers were used to reverse transcribe roughly 0.45 to 1 ug of RNA. TCRdb re-analysed the immunoSEQ multiplex PCR reads in MiXCR, keeping a single row per CDR3 protein. The sample carries 90,000 to 150,000 distinct CDR3 sequences, approximately 93% recorded once. The data were obtained in a study of CD8 T cells in Susac syndrome. The chain joins TRBV30 to TRBJ1-5; TRBD1 matches 9 bases. The sequenced sample was CD4+ T cells from PBMCs. The sequence was obtained from a human donor with multiple sclerosis. The CDR3 loop reads CAWSTGGGQPQHF. Here the CDR3 DNA reads TGTGCCTGGAGTACAGGGGGCGGTCAGCCCCAGCATTTT.